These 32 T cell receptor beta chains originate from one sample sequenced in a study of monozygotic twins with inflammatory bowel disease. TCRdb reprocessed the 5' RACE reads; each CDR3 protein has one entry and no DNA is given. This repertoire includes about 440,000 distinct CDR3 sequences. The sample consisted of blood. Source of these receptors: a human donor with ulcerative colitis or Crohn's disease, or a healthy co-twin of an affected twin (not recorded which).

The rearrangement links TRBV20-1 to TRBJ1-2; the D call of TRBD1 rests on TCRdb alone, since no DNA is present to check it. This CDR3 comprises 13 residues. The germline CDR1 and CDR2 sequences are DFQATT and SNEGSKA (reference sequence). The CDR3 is CSAWDSPRGGYTF.

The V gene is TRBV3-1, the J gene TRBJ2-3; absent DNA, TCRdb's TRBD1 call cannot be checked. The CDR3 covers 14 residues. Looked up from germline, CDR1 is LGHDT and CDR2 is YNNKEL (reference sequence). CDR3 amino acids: CASRLTGKTDTQYF.

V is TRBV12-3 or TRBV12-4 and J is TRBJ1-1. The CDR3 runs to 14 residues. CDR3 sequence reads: CASSLGIATTEAFF.

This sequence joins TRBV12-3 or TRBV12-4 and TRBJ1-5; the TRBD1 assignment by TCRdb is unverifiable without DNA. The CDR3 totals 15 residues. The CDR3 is CASSYQGLGNQPQHF.

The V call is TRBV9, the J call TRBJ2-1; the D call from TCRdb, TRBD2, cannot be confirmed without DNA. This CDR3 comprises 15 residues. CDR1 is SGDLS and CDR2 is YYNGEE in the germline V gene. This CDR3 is CASSLSGRDYNEQFF.

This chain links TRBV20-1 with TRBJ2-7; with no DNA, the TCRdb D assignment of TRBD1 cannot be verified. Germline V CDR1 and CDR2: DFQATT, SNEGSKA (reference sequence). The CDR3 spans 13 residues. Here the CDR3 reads CSATGDNGYEQYF.

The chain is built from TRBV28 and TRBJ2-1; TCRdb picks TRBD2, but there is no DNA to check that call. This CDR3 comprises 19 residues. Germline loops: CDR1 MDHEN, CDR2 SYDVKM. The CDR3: CASSPMSWLADSSYNEQFF.

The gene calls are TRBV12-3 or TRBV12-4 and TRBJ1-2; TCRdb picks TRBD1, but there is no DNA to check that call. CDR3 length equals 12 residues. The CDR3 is CASSLDSWGYTF.

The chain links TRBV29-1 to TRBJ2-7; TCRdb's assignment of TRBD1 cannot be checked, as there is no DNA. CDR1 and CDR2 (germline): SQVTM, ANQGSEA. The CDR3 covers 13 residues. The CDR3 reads CSVEGLNSYEQYF.

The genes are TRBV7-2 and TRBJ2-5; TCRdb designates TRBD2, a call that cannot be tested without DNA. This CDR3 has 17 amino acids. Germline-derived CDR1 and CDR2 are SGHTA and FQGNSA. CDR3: CASSLQYSGGYQETQYF.

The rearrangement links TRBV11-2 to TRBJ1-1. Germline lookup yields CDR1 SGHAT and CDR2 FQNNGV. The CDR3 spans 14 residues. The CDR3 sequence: CASSFADGNTEAFF.

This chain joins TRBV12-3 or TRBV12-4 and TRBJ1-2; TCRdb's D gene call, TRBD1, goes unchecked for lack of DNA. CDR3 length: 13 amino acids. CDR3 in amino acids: CASSFTGRSGYTF.

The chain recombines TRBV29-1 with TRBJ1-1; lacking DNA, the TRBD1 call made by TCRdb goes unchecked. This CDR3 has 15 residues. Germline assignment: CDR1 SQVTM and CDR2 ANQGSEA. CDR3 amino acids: CSVEVRGRKNTEAFF.

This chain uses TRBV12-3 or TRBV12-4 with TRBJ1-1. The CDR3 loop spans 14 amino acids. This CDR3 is CASRDGGGGTEAFF.

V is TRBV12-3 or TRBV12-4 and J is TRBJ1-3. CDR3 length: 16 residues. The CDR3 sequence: CASSPRRPAEGNTIYF.

CDR3 loop: CASSLAGGGPGNEKFF. This chain links TRBV7-2 with TRBJ2-1; the TCRdb call, TRBD1, lacks DNA for checking. The CDR3 spans 16 residues. Per the germline V gene, CDR1 is SGHTA and CDR2 is FQGNSA.

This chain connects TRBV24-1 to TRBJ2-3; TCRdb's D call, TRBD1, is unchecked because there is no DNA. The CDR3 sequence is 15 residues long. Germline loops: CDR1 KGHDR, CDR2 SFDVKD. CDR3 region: CATSSRGRKTDTQYF.

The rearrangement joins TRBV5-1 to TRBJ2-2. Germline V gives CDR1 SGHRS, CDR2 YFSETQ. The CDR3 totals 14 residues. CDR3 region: CASSLEVYTGELFF.

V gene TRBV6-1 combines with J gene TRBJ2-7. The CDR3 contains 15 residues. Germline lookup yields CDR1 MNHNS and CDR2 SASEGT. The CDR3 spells CASNTNSDSPYEQYF.

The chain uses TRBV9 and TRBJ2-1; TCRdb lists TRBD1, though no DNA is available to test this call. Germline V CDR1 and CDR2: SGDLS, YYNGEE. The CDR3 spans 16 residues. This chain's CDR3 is CASSFASGGLGDEQFF.

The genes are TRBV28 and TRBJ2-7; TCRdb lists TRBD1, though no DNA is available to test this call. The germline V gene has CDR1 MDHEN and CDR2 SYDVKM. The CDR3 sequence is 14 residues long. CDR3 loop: CASTIGGGSYEQYF.

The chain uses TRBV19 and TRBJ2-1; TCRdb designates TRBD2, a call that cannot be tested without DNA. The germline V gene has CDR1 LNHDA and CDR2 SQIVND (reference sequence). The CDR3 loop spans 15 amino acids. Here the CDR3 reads CASSPSSGGVVEQFF.

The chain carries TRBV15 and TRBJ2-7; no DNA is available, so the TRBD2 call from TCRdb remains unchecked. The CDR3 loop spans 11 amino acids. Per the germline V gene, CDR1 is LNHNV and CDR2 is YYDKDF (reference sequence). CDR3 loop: CATSEAGEQYF.

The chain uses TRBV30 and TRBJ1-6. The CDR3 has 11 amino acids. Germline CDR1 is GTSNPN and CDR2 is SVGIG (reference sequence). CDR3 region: CAWAGNSPLHF.

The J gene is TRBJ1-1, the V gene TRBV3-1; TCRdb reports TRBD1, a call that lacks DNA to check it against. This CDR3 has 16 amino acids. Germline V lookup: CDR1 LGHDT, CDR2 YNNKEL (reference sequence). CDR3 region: CASSPPGTGGWAEAFF.

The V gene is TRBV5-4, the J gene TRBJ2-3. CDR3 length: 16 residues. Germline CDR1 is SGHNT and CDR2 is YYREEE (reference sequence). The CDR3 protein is CASSFGLAGDTDTQYF.

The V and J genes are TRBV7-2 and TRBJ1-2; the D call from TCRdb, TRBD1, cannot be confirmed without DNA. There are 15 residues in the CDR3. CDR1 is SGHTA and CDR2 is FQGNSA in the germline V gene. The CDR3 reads CASTPGQGPNYGYTF.

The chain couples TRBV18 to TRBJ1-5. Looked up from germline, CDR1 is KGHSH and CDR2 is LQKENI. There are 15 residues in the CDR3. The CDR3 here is CASSPTTSSNQPQHF. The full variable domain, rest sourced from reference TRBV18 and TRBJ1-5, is NAGVMQNPRHLVRRRGQEARLRCSPMKGHSHVYWYRQLPEEGLKFMVYLQKENIIDESGMPKERFSAEFPKEGPSILRIQQVVRGDSAAYFCASSPTTSSNQPQHFGDGTRLSIL.

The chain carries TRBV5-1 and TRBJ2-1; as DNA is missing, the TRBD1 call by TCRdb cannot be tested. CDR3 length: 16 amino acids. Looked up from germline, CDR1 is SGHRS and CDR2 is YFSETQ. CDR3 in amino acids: CASSDGQASSYNEQFF. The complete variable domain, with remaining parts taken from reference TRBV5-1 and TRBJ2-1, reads KAGVTQTPRYLIKTRGQQVTLSCSPISGHRSVSWYQQTPGQGLQFLFEYFSETQRNKGNFPGRFSGRQFSNSRSEMNVSTLELGDSALYLCASSDGQASSYNEQFFGPGTRLTVL.

The CDR3 loop is CASWDGTVNTGELFF. V gene TRBV6-2 or TRBV6-3 combines with J gene TRBJ2-2; TCRdb's D gene call, TRBD1, goes unchecked for lack of DNA. The CDR3 runs 15 residues. Per germline, CDR1 MNHEY and CDR2 SVGEGT.

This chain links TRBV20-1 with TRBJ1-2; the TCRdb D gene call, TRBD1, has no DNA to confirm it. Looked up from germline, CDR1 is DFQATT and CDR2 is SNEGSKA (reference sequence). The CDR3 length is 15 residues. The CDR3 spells CSARRGQFSYYGYTF.

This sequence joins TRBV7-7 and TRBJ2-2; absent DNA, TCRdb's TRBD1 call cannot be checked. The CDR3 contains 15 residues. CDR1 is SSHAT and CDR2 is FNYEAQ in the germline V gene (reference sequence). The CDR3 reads CASSPTGGFTGELFF.